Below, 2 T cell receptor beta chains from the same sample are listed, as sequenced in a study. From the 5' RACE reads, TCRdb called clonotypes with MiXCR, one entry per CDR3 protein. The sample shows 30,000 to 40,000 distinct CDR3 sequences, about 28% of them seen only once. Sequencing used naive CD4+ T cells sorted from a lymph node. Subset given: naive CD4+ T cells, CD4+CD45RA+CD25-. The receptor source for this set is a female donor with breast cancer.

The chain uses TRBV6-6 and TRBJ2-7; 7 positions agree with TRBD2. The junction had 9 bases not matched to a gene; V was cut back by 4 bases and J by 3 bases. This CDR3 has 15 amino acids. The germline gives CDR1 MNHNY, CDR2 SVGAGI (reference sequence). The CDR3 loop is CASSSPTSRDYEQYF. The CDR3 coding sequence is TGTGCCAGCAGTTCCCCGACTAGCCGCGACTACGAGCAGTACTTC.

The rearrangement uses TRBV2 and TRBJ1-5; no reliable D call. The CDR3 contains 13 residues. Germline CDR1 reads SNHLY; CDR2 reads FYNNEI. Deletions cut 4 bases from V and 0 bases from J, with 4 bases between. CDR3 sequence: CASSAPSNQPQHF. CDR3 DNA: TGTGCCAGCAGTGCTCCTAGCAATCAGCCCCAGCATTTT.